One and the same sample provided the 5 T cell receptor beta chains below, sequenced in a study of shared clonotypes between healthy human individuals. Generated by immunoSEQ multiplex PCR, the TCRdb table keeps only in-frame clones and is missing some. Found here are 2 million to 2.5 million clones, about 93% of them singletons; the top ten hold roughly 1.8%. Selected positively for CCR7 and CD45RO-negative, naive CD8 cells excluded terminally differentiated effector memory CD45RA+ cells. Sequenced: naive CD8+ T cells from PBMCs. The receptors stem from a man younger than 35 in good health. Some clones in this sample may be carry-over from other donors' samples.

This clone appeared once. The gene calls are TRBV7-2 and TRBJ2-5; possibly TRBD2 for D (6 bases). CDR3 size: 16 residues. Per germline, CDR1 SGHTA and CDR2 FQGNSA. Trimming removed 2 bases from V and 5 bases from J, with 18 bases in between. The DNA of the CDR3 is TGTGCCAGCAGCTTATTCGCGGGATTAAGCCGGGAGACCCAGTACTTC. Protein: CASSLFAGLSRETQYF.

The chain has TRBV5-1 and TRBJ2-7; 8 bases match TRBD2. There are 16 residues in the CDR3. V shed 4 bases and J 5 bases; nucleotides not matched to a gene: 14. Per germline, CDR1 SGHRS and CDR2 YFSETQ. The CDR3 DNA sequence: TGCGCCAGCAGCCCCGGGGACATAGCGGGAAGGGACGAGCAGTACTTC. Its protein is CASSPGDIAGRDEQYF.

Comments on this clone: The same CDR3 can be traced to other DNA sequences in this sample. CDR3 DNA sequence: TGTGCCACCAGCAGAGCGGGGCGGAACAATGAGCAGTTCTTC. Translated: CATSRAGRNNEQFF. The chain is built from TRBV15 and TRBJ2-1; perhaps D is TRBD1 or TRBD2 (5 bases each). The CDR3 runs to 14 residues. Germline-derived CDR1 and CDR2 are LNHNV and YYDKDF (reference sequence). Trimming cost V 1 base and J 5 bases, with 9 bases left between them.

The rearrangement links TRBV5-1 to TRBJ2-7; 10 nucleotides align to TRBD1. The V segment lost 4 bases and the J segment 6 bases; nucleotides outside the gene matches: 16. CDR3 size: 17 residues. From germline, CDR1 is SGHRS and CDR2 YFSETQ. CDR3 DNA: TGCGCCAGCAGCCCGACAGGGGGCAGGGGCCCTCTCTCCGAGCAGTACTTC. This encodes CASSPTGGRGPLSEQYF.

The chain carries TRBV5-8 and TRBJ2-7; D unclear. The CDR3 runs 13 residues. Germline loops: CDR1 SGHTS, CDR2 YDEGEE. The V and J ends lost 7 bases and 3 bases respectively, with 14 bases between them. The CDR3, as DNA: TGTGCCAGCGGGGAACGCGGCTACTACGAGCAGTACTTC. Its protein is CASGERGYYEQYF.